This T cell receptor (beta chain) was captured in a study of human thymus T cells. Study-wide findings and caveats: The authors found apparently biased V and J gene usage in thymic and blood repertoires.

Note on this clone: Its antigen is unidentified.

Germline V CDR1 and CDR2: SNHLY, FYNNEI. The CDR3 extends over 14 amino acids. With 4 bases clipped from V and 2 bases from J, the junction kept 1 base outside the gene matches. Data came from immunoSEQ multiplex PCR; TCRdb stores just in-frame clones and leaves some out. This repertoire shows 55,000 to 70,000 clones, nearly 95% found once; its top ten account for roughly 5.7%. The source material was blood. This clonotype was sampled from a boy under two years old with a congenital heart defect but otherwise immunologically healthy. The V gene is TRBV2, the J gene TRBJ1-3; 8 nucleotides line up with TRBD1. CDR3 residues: CASSVQGAGNTIYF. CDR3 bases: TGTGCCAGCAGTGTACAGGGGGCTGGAAACACCATATATTTT.